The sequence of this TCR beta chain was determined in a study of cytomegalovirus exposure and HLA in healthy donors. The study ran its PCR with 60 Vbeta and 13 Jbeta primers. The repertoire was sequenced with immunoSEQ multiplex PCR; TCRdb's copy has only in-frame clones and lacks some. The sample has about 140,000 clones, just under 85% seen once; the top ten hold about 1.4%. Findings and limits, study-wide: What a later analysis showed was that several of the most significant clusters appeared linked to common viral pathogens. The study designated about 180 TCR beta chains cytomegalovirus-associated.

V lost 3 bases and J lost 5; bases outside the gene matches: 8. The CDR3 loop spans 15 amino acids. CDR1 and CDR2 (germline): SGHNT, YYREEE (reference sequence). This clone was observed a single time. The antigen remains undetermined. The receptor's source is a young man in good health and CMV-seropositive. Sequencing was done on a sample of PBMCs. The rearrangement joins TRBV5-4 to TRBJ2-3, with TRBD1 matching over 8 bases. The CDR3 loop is CASSYGQGIQDTQYF. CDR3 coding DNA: TGTGCCAGCAGCTACGGACAGGGTATTCAAGATACGCAGTATTTT.